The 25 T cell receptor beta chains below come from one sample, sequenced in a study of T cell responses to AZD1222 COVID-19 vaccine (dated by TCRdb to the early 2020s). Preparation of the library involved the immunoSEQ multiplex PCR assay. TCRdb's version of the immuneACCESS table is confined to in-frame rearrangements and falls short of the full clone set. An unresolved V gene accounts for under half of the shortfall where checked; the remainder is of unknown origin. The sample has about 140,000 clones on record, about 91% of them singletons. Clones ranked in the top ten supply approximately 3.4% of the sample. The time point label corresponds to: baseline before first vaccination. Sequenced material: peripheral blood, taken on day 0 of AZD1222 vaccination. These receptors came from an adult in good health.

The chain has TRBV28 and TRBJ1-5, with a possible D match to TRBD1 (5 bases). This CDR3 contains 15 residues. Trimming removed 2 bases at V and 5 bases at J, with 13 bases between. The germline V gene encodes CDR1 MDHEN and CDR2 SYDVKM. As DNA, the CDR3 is TGTGCCAGCAGTTTAGGGCTGCAGGGTGATCAGCCCCAGCATTTT. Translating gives CASSLGLQGDQPQHF.

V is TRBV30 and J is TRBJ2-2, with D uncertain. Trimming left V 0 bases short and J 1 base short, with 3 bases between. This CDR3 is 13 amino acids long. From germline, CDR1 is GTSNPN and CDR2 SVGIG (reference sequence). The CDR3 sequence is CAWSVGNTGELFF. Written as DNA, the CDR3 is TGTGCCTGGAGTGTAGGGAACACCGGGGAGCTGTTTTTT.

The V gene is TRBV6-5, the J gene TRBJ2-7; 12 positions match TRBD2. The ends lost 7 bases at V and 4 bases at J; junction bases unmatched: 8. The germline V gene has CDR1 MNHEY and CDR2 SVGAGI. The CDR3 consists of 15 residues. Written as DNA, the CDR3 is TGTGCCAGCATTCCTACCGGGACTAGCGGGTACGAGCAGTACTTC. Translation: CASIPTGTSGYEQYF.

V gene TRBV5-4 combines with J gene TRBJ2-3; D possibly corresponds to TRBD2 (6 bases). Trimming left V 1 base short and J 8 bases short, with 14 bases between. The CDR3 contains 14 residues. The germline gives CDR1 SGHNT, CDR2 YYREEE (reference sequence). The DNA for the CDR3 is TGTGCCAGCAGCTTGTCCGGGAGAGTGGGTACGCAGTATTTT. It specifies CASSLSGRVGTQYF.

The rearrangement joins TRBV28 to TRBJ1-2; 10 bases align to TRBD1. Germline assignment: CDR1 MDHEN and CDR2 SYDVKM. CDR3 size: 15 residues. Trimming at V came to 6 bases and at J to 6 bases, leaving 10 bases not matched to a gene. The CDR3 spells CASRPGTGVAHGYTF. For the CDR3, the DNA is TGTGCCAGCAGGCCCGGGACAGGGGTTGCACATGGCTACACCTTC.

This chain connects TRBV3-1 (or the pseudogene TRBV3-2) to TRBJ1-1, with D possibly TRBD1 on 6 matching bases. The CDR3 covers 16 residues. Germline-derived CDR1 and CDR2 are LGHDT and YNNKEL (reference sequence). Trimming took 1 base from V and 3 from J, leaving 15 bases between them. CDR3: CASSQARGRGDTEAFF. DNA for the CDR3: TGTGCCAGCAGCCAAGCCCGGGGGCGCGGAGACACTGAAGCTTTCTTT.

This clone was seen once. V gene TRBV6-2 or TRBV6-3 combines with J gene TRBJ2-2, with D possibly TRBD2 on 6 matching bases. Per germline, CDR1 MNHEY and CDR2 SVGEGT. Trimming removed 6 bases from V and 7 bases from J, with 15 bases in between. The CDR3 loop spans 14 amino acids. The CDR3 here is CASSPWRGGGELFF. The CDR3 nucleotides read TGTGCCAGCAGCCCCTGGCGGGGTGGCGGGGAGCTGTTTTTT.

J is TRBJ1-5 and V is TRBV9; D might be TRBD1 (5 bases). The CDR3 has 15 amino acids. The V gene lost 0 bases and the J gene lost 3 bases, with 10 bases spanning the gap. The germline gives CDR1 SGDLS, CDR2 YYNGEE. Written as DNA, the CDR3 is TGTGCCAGCAGCGTAGGCCAGGGCATCAATCAGCCCCAGCATTTT. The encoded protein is CASSVGQGINQPQHF.

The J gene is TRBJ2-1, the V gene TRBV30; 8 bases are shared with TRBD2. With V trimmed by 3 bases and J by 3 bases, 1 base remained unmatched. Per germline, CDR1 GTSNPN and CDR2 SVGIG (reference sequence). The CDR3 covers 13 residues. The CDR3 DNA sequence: TGTGCCTGGAGCAGCGGGGGCTACAATGAGCAGTTCTTC. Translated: CAWSSGGYNEQFF.

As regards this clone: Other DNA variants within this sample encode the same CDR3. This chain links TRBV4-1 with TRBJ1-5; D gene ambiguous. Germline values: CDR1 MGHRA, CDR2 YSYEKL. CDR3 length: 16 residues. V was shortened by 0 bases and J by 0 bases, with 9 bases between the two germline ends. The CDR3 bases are TGCGCCAGCAGCCAAGATTACAGCCTTAGCAATCAGCCCCAGCATTTT. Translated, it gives CASSQDYSLSNQPQHF.

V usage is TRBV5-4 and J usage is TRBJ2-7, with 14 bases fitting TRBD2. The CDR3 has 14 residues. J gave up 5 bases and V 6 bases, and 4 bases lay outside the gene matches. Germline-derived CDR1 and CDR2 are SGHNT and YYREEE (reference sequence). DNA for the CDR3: TGTGCCAGCACCTCGGGACTAGCGGGAGACGAGCAGTACTTC. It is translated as CASTSGLAGDEQYF.

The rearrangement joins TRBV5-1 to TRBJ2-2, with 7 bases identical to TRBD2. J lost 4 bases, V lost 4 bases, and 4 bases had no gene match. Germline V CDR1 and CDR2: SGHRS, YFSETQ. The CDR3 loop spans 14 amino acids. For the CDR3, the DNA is TGCGCCAGCAGCGCGGGACTACGCACCGGGGAGCTGTTTTTT. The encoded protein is CASSAGLRTGELFF.

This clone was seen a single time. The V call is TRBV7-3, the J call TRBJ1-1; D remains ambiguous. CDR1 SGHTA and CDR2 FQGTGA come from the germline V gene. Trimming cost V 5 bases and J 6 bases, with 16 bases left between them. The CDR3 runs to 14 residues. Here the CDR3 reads CASSATSAFSEAFF. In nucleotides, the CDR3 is TGTGCCAGCAGCGCAACCAGTGCTTTCTCTGAAGCTTTCTTT.

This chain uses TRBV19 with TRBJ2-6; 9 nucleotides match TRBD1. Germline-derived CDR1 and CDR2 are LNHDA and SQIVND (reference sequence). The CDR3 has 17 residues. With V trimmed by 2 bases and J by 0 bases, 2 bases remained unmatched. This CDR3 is CASSITGGFSGANVLTF. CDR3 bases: TGTGCCAGTAGTATAACAGGGGGCTTCTCTGGGGCCAACGTCCTGACTTTC.

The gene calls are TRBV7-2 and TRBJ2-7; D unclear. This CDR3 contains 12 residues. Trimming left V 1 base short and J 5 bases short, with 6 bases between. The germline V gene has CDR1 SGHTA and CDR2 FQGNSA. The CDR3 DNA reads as TGTGCCAGCAGCTTAGATATGAACGAGCAGTACTTC. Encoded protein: CASSLDMNEQYF.

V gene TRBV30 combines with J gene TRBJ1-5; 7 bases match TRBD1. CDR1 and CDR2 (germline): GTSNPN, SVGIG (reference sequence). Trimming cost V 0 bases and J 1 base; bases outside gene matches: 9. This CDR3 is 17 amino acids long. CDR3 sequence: CAWSVQRGQSSNQPQHF. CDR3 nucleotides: TGTGCCTGGAGTGTACAAAGGGGGCAGAGCAGCAATCAGCCCCAGCATTTT.

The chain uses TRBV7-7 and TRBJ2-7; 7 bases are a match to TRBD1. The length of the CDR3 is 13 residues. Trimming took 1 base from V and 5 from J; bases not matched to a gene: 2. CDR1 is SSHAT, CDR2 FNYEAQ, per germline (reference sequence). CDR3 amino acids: CASSLDRGDEQYF. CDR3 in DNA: TGTGCCAGCAGCTTAGACAGGGGTGACGAGCAGTACTTC.

The CDR3 DNA reads TGCGCCAGCAGTGAGAGGACAGGAATGATCAATCAGCCCCAGCATTTT. Translation: CASSERTGMINQPQHF. J is TRBJ1-5 and V is TRBV10-1; TRBD1 matches 7 bases. The CDR3 consists of 16 residues. The V segment lost 2 bases and the J segment 3 bases; nucleotides outside the gene matches: 7. Per the germline V gene, CDR1 is WNHNN and CDR2 is SYGVQD (reference sequence).

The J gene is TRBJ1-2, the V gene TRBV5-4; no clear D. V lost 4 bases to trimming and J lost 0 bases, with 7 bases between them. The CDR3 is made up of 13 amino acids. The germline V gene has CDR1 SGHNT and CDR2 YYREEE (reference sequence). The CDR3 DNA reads TGTGCCAGCAGCCCCAGCGCTAACTATGGCTACACCTTC. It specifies CASSPSANYGYTF.

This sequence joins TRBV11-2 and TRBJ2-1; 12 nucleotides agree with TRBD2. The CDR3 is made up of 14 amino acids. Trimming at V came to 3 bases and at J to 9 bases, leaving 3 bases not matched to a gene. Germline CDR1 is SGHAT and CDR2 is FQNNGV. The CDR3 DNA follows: TGTGCCAGCAGCTTCCGACTAGCGGGGGTTGAGCAGTTCTTC. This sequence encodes CASSFRLAGVEQFF.

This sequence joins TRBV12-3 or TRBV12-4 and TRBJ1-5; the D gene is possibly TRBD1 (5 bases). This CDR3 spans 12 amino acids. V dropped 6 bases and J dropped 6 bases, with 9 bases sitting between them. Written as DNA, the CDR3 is TGTGCCAGCAGGGGGCCCGCTCAGCCCCAGCATTTT. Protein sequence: CASRGPAQPQHF.

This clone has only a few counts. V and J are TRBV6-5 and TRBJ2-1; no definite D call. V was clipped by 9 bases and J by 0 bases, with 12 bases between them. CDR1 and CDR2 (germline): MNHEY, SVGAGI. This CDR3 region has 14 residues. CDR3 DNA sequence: TGTGCCAGTGGATACAGTAGCTCCTACAATGAGCAGTTCTTC. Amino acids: CASGYSSSYNEQFF.

CDR3 nucleotide sequence: TGCGCCAGCAGCTTGGCCTTTACCGGGAGGACGGTCTATGAGCAGTTCTTC. Its translation: CASSLAFTGRTVYEQFF. This chain uses TRBV5-1 with TRBJ2-1; 7 bases are shared with TRBD2. The germline V gene encodes CDR1 SGHRS and CDR2 YFSETQ. After removal of 0 bases from V and 8 bases from J, the junction contained 14 bases not matched to a gene. The CDR3 is 17 residues long. Supplemented by reference TRBV5-1 and TRBJ2-1, the full variable domain reads KAGVTQTPRYLIKTRGQQVTLSCSPISGHRSVSWYQQTPGQGLQFLFEYFSETQRNKGNFPGRFSGRQFSNSRSEMNVSTLELGDSALYLCASSLAFTGRTVYEQFFGPGTRLTVL.

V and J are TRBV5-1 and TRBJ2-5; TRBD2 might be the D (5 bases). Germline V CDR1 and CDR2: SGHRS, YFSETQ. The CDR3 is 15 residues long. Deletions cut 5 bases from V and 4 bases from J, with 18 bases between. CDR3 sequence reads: CASSFAEGFRETQYF. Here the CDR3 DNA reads TGCGCCAGCAGTTTTGCTGAGGGATTTCGAGAGACCCAGTACTTC.

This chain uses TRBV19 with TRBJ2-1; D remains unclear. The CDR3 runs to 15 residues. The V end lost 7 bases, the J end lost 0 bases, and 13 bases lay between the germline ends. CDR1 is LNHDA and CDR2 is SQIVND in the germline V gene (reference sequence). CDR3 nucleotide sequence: TGTGCCAGTAAGTCAGACCGAAGCTCCTACAATGAGCAGTTCTTC. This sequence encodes CASKSDRSSYNEQFF.